This T cell receptor (beta chain) appears in the sequencing data of a study of blood T cell repertoires in COVID-19. Study as a whole: Sites in the United States, Italy and Spain provided acute and convalescent COVID-19 samples. Sources were T cells, B-cell-depleted T cells, or PBMCs; the material itself was cDNA or gDNA.

This CDR3 contains 12 residues. V was pared by 8 bases and J by 4 bases, with 10 bases between. The germline V gene encodes CDR1 MNHEY and CDR2 SVGAGI. In the authors' methods: From reference gene primer amplification, estimates of nucleated cell counts were derived. Sequencing used immunoSEQ multiplex PCR; TCRdb keeps in-frame clones, though not all of them. V and J calls and clone size follow that table, whereas D and trimming were derived from the DNA. Here the sample spans hundreds of thousands of clones, around 88% being singletons. In Seattle, patients joined the study during active infection and were tracked longitudinally.

V usage is TRBV6-5 and J usage is TRBJ2-3, with D perhaps TRBD2 (7 bases). Sequenced material: peripheral blood. This TCR was sampled from a woman in her twenties or thirties with COVID-19, enrolled during active disease. The CDR3 loop reads CASEGGADTQYF. CDR3 nucleotides: TGTGCCAGCGAAGGGGGGGCAGATACGCAGTATTTT.